A single sample is the source of the 19 T cell receptor beta chains below, sequenced in a study of response to subunit inactivated influenza vaccine. Via MiXCR, TCRdb re-called the RT-PCR reads, giving one row per CDR3 protein. Of about 540,000 distinct CDR3 sequences listed, 13% to 15% are singletons. The starting material was PBMCs from blood, obtained about 11 days after vaccination. These receptor sequences come from a middle-aged man who received an inactivated influenza vaccine.

This clonotype has a count of ten or more. The V gene is TRBV5-1, the J gene TRBJ1-2; D gene ambiguous. Trimming left V 0 bases short and J 7 bases short, with 7 bases between. From germline, CDR1 is SGHRS and CDR2 YFSETQ. The CDR3 sequence is 12 residues long. The DNA of the CDR3 is TGCGCCAGCAGCTTGGATGCACCTGGCTACACCTTC. Protein: CASSLDAPGYTF.

The chain uses TRBV12-3 or TRBV12-4 and TRBJ2-1, with TRBD2 identical over 16 bases. The J segment lost 6 bases and the V segment lost 4 bases, leaving 9 bases of the junction unmatched. The CDR3 totals 18 residues. CDR3 coding DNA: TGTGCCAGCAGTTCCCCGGGACTAGCGGGGGGGATTCTCAATGAGCAGTTCTTC. Translation gives CASSSPGLAGGILNEQFF.

This clonotype was observed a few times. The chain recombines TRBV12-3 or TRBV12-4 with TRBJ2-5; no reliable D call. Trimming pared 5 bases from V and 12 bases from J, leaving 16 bases between. CDR3 length: 12 residues. The CDR3 DNA is TGTGCCAGCAGTAGACGGAACCAAGAAGAGTACTTC. It is translated as CASSRRNQEEYF.

CDR3 amino acids: CASSFGQGSTGELFF. The CDR3 DNA is TGCGCCAGCAGCTTTGGCCAGGGTAGCACCGGGGAGCTGTTTTTT. The chain couples TRBV5-1 to TRBJ2-2; TRBD1 is a possible D gene (5 bases). This CDR3 has 15 amino acids. The V and J ends lost 2 bases and 4 bases respectively, with 12 bases between them. Germline loops: CDR1 SGHRS, CDR2 YFSETQ.

This clonotype was counted only a few times. This chain joins TRBV7-9 and TRBJ2-3, with TRBD2 matching over 7 bases. CDR1 and CDR2 from the germline V gene are SEHNR and FQNEAQ (reference sequence). V trimming: 3 bases; J trimming: 7 bases; junction bases outside the gene matches: 7. This CDR3 is built from 14 residues. Here the CDR3 reads CASSFVAGAHTQYF. DNA of the CDR3: TGTGCCAGCAGCTTCGTGGCGGGAGCACATACGCAGTATTTT.

This clonotype has more than one count but fewer than ten. J is TRBJ2-7 and V is TRBV19; perhaps D is TRBD1 or TRBD2 (5 bases each). Germline CDR1 LNHDA, CDR2 SQIVND (reference sequence). Trimming cost V 3 bases and J 2 bases, with 11 bases left between them. The CDR3 sequence is 14 residues long. CDR3 nucleotides: TGTGCCAGTAGTATCGGTGGGGGTGCCTACGAGCAGTACTTC. This encodes CASSIGGGAYEQYF.

There are a few counts of this clonotype. The chain couples TRBV4-1 to TRBJ1-4; 12 bases align to TRBD1. Trimming removed 3 bases from V and 3 bases from J; junction bases left unmatched: 2. There are 16 residues in the CDR3. In germline, CDR1 is MGHRA, CDR2 YSYEKL. The CDR3, as DNA: TGCGCCAGCAGCCAGGGACAGGGGGCTTCTAATGAAAAACTGTTTTTT. Protein product: CASSQGQGASNEKLFF.

The V call is TRBV6-2 or TRBV6-3, the J call TRBJ1-4; 8 nucleotides agree with TRBD1. J lost 5 bases, V lost 2 bases, and 7 bases had no gene match. Germline V lookup: CDR1 MNHEY, CDR2 SVGEGT. The CDR3 runs to 16 residues. The CDR3: CASSYLRDRTNEKLFF. In DNA form, the CDR3 reads TGTGCCAGCAGTTACCTCCGGGACAGGACAAATGAAAAACTGTTTTTT.

This clonotype was recorded at least ten times. J is TRBJ2-7 and V is TRBV4-2; tentatively, D is TRBD1 (6 bases). Germline CDR1 LGHNA, CDR2 YNFKEQ. CDR3 size: 16 residues. V was pared by 0 bases and J by 4 bases, with 16 bases between. The CDR3 coding sequence is TGTGCCAGCAGCCAAGATTGGGGCCAGGGGAGTTACGAGCAGTACTTC. Translated: CASSQDWGQGSYEQYF.

In its sample, this clonotype was seen a few times. The chain couples TRBV30 to TRBJ2-3; TRBD2 agrees at 7 bases. J was trimmed by 4 bases and V by 3 bases; bases with no gene match: 4. This CDR3 is built from 13 residues. Germline V CDR1 and CDR2: GTSNPN, SVGIG (reference sequence). CDR3 sequence reads: CAWRFLAADTQYF. In DNA form, the CDR3 reads TGTGCCTGGAGGTTCCTAGCGGCAGATACGCAGTATTTT.

This clonotype was observed a handful of times. The chain links TRBV12-3 or TRBV12-4 to TRBJ2-3, with D perhaps matching TRBD1 (7 bases). The CDR3 has 15 residues. V lost 6 bases and J lost 3, with 16 bases in between. CDR3 sequence: CASSVTAGGTDTQYF. The CDR3 region has the DNA TGTGCCAGCAGCGTAACGGCAGGGGGGACAGATACGCAGTATTTT.

This clonotype was seen more than once but under ten times. The genes are TRBV7-9 and TRBJ2-5; TRBD1 might be the D (5 bases). The CDR3 runs to 13 residues. Germline V gene sequence: CDR1 SEHNR, CDR2 FQNEAQ (reference sequence). V was clipped by 8 bases and J by 0 bases, with 10 bases between them. The CDR3 nucleotides read TGTGCCAGCCTGGGGCGAAACCAAGAGACCCAGTACTTC. Translation gives CASLGRNQETQYF.

Many counts were recorded for this clonotype. This chain connects TRBV3-1 to TRBJ1-6, with a tentative D call TRBD1 (6 bases). The CDR3 loop spans 15 amino acids. V was trimmed by 4 bases and J by 7 bases, leaving 14 bases between them. Germline CDR1 reads LGHDT; CDR2 reads YNNKEL (reference sequence). The CDR3 sequence is CASSRSLQGNSPLHF. CDR3 coding DNA: TGTGCCAGCAGCCGAAGCCTTCAGGGGAATTCACCCCTCCACTTT.

For the CDR3, the DNA is TGTGCCAGTAGTATAATCGAAGGGATATATTTCAATGAGCAGTTCTTC. Translated: CASSIIEGIYFNEQFF. The chain carries TRBV19 and TRBJ2-1, with D uncertain. CDR1 and CDR2 (germline): LNHDA, SQIVND (reference sequence). The CDR3 runs to 16 residues. Trimming removed 2 bases from V and 6 bases from J, with 17 bases in between.

The chain is built from TRBV12-3 or TRBV12-4 and TRBJ1-5, with D tentatively TRBD1 (5 bases). The CDR3 has 15 residues. The germline V and J ends were trimmed by 3 bases and 2 bases, with 11 bases remaining between them. This chain's CDR3 is CASSLSREGNQPQHF. For the CDR3, the DNA is TGTGCCAGCAGTTTGTCCAGGGAAGGCAATCAGCCCCAGCATTTT.

The chain combines TRBV10-3 with TRBJ2-2; D is uncertain. This CDR3 spans 13 amino acids. V lost 3 bases and J lost 7, with 9 bases in between. From germline, CDR1 is ENHRY and CDR2 SYGVKD. The CDR3 loop is CAISDQWDGELFF. The CDR3 DNA is TGTGCCATCAGTGATCAGTGGGACGGGGAGCTGTTTTTT.

This rearrangement joins TRBV20-1 to TRBJ1-5; D is possibly TRBD1 (5 bases). CDR3 size: 12 residues. Trimming stripped 4 bases from V and 3 bases from J, with 7 bases between. CDR1 DFQATT and CDR2 SNEGSKA come from the germline V gene (reference sequence). CDR3 region: CSAKTANQPQHF. CDR3 DNA: TGCAGTGCTAAGACAGCCAATCAGCCCCAGCATTTT.

This clonotype was observed a few times. The CDR3 DNA reads TGTGCCAGCAGCTTAGGGACCCCACGCACCGGGGAGCTGTTTTTT. It is translated as CASSLGTPRTGELFF. The chain employs TRBV7-8 and TRBJ2-2; D not resolved. From germline, CDR1 is SGHVS and CDR2 FQNEAQ. CDR3 length: 15 amino acids. Trimming cost V 1 base and J 4 bases, with 10 bases left between them. Using reference TRBV7-8 and TRBJ2-2 for the parts outside the CDR3, the full variable domain is GAGVSQSPRYKVAKRGQDVALRCDPISGHVSLFWYQQALGQGPEFLTYFQNEAQLDKSGLPSDRFFAERPEGSVSTLKIQRTQQEDSAVYLCASSLGTPRTGELFFGEGSRLTVL.

The rearrangement joins TRBV6-5 to TRBJ2-2; 8 bases map to TRBD1. Germline V gene sequence: CDR1 MNHEY, CDR2 SVGAGI. The CDR3 runs 17 residues. The V segment lost 4 bases and the J segment 4 bases; nucleotides outside the gene matches: 11. In DNA form, the CDR3 reads TGTGCCAGCAGTTCCGACAGGGGTCCCTTTACCACCGGGGAGCTGTTTTTT. Translated: CASSSDRGPFTTGELFF.